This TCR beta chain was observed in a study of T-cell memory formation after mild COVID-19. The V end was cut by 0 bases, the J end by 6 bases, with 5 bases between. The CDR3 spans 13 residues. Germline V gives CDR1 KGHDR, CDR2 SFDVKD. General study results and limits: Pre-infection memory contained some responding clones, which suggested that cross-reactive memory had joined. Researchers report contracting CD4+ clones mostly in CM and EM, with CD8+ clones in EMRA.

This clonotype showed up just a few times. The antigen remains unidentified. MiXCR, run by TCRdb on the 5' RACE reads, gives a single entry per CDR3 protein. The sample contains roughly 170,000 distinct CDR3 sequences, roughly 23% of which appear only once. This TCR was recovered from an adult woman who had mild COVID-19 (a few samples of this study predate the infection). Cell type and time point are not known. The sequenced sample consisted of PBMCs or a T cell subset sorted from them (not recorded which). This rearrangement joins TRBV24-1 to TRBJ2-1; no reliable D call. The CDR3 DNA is TGTGCCACCAGTGATTTGCATCTCAATGAGCAGTTCTTC. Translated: CATSDLHLNEQFF.